The present T cell receptor (beta chain) was sequenced within a study of human T cells and chemical hapten exposure. Whole-study findings and limits: Relative to controls, expanded TCRs formed significantly more large CDR3 similarity clusters. TCRs at a frequency above 1 in 1000 stayed unchanged with DPC sensitization.

In this sample, this clonotype turned up a few times. The antigen is unknown. Trimming stripped 6 bases from V and 10 bases from J, with 21 bases between. The CDR3 spans 14 residues. Looked up from germline, CDR1 is DFQATT and CDR2 is SNEGSKA (reference sequence). Time point noted: patch test 1, 2 weeks after DPC sensitization. Regarding treatment: therapeutic diphenylcyclopropenone sensitization with weekly scalp DPC. Alopecia patients between 18 and 70 years old and suitable for DPC were used as donors. TCRdb re-analysed the RACE reads in MiXCR, keeping a single row per CDR3 protein. The repertoire includes about 380,000 distinct CDR3 sequences, approximately 4.4% of them detected once, and over 2% sits in the top ten.

This TCR came from a woman between 45 and 60 years old with alopecia areata. Some clones in this sample may be carry-over from other donors' samples. The material was whole blood, obtained in connection with sensitization to the hapten diphenylcyclopropenone (DPC). The chain joins TRBV20-1 to TRBJ1-4, with D hard to call. For the CDR3, the DNA is TGCAGTGCCATTGGGCAGCCCAACGGTCGAAAACTGTTTTTT. This codes for CSAIGQPNGRKLFF.